A selection of T cell receptor beta chains follows, all from one sample in a study of siplizumab effects on memory and regulatory T cells. Clones were sequenced by immunoSEQ multiplex PCR, and TCRdb holds only the in-frame ones, with some missing. In the table there are some 41,000 clones, roughly 90% of which are singletons. The sample taken for sequencing was naive CD4+ T cells sorted from blood. The source is a human donor in good health. CDR3s include the opening cysteine and the closing phenylalanine or tryptophan. D genes are given only for firm matches. Not every row has a clone size; where given, it reads once, few, many or a size class.

clone_size j_call v_call d_call cdr3_length cdr3_aa cdr3_nt
NA TRBJ1-3 TRBV7-8 NA 17 CASSPGTFLLSGNTIYF TGTGCCAGCAGCCCCGGGACGTTTTTGTTGTCTGGAAACACCATATATTTT
NA TRBJ1-2 TRBV5-1 NA 16 CASSLEGGALHYGYTF TGCGCCAGCAGCTTGGAGGGGGGAGCTCTACACTATGGCTACACCTTC
NA TRBJ1-1 TRBV20-1 NA 11 CSATRDYEAFF TGCAGTGCTACCAGGGATTATGAAGCTTTCTTT
NA TRBJ1-1 TRBV19 TRBD1 13 CASSTDRGTEAFF TGTGCCAGTAGTACTGACAGGGGTACTGAAGCTTTCTTT
once TRBJ2-5 TRBV6-6 NA 13 CASSYDSQETQYF TGTGCCAGCAGTTACGACAGCCAAGAGACCCAGTACTTC
NA TRBJ1-4 TRBV6-1 NA 11 CASSEGGGLFF TGTGCCAGCAGTGAAGGTGGTGGACTGTTTTTT
NA TRBJ1-4 TRBV2 NA 12 CASRAFNEKLFF TGTGCCAGCAGGGCCTTTAATGAAAAACTGTTTTTT
NA TRBJ2-5 TRBV2 NA 16 CASNLPGGGGEETQYF TGTGCCAGCAATCTACCCGGGGGCGGGGGCGAGGAGACCCAGTACTTC
NA TRBJ1-3 TRBV7-9 NA 17 CASSTGGNPNSGNTIYF TGTGCCAGCAGTACGGGGGGCAACCCAAACTCTGGAAACACCATATATTTT
NA TRBJ2-7 TRBV7-2 TRBD1 16 CASSLDTGTGVYEQYF TGTGCCAGCAGCTTGGACACCGGGACAGGGGTCTACGAGCAGTACTTC
NA TRBJ1-1 TRBV11-3 NA 13 CASSFQANTEAFF TGTGCCAGCAGCTTCCAGGCCAACACTGAAGCTTTCTTT
NA TRBJ1-4 TRBV4-1 TRBD1 18 CASRPGQGLGETNEKLFF TGCGCCAGTAGACCGGGACAGGGCCTCGGAGAGACTAATGAAAAACTGTTTTTT
NA TRBJ1-5 TRBV28 NA 16 CASSFLYMVSNQPQHF TGTGCCAGCAGTTTCCTCTACATGGTCAGCAATCAGCCCCAGCATTTT